The 19 T cell receptor beta chains below come from one sample, sequenced in a study of blood T cell repertoires in COVID-19. Clones were read by immunoSEQ multiplex PCR, and TCRdb kept only the in-frame ones, dropping some. The sample lists more than 200,000 clones, around 78% occurring once. Material: peripheral blood. The receptors here all came from a woman aged 70-85 years with active or convalescent COVID-19.

The V call is TRBV7-9, the J call TRBJ2-2, with TRBD2 as a possible D gene (5 bases). CDR3 length equals 15 residues. V was clipped by 5 bases and J by 3 bases, with 13 bases between them. Germline loops: CDR1 SEHNR, CDR2 FQNEAQ (reference sequence). DNA of the CDR3: TGTGCCAGCAGCCTATCTAGCACTTACACCGGGGAGCTGTTTTTT. The encoded protein is CASSLSSTYTGELFF.

This clone was seen only once. The rearrangement joins TRBV19 to TRBJ1-2, with D tentatively TRBD1 (5 bases). CDR3 length: 14 residues. Germline V gives CDR1 LNHDA, CDR2 SQIVND (reference sequence). V lost 1 base to trimming and J lost 6 bases, with 12 bases between them. CDR3 amino acids: CASSIGPGWNGYTF. In nucleotides, the CDR3 is TGTGCCAGTAGTATAGGACCAGGGTGGAATGGCTACACCTTC.

This clone has just one count. The chain employs TRBV29-1 and TRBJ1-5; D is ambiguous. Trimming cost V 3 bases and J 6 bases, with 15 bases left between them. The germline V gene has CDR1 SQVTM and CDR2 ANQGSEA. The CDR3 totals 14 residues. DNA of the CDR3: TGCAGCGTTGAGCTCGGAGGGCTGGGTCAGCCCCAGCATTTT. Amino acid sequence: CSVELGGLGQPQHF.

The CDR3 loop reads CASSQVGLAGGSSYNEQFF. The CDR3, as DNA: TGCGCCAGCAGCCAAGTGGGACTAGCGGGGGGGAGCTCCTACAATGAGCAGTTCTTC. V and J are TRBV4-1 and TRBJ2-1; 16 positions agree with TRBD2. This CDR3 is 19 amino acids long. From germline, CDR1 is MGHRA and CDR2 YSYEKL. Germline trimming cut 1 base from V and 0 bases from J; bases unmatched to any gene: 3.

This rearrangement joins TRBV7-9 to TRBJ1-3; 10 bases map to TRBD1. V trimming: 5 bases; J trimming: 7 bases; junction bases outside the gene matches: 5. The CDR3 spans 14 residues. From germline, CDR1 is SEHNR and CDR2 FQNEAQ (reference sequence). CDR3 in amino acids: CASSPGQGFNTIYF. For the CDR3, the DNA is TGTGCCAGCAGCCCGGGACAGGGGTTCAACACCATATATTTT. Together with reference TRBV7-9 and TRBJ1-3, the CDR3 gives the full variable domain: DTGVSQNPRHKITKRGQNVTFRCDPISEHNRLYWYRQTLGQGPEFLTYFQNEAQLEKSRLLSDRFSAERPKGSFSTLEIQRTEQGDSAMYLCASSPGQGFNTIYFGEGSWLTVV.

This chain connects TRBV27 to TRBJ2-1, with D possibly TRBD2 on 7 matching bases. The V gene lost 5 bases and the J gene lost 5 bases, with 13 bases spanning the gap. Germline assignment: CDR1 MNHEY and CDR2 SMNVEV (reference sequence). This CDR3 comprises 14 residues. CDR3 nucleotides: TGTGCCAGCAGTCGGGGGGCGGTTAACAATGAGCAGTTCTTC. Amino acid sequence: CASSRGAVNNEQFF.

V usage is TRBV19 and J usage is TRBJ2-7; TRBD1 matches at 7 bases. Per the germline V gene, CDR1 is LNHDA and CDR2 is SQIVND (reference sequence). The CDR3 is made up of 15 amino acids. Unmatched junction bases numbered 10, after V lost 4 bases and J lost 4 bases. CDR3 coding DNA: TGTGCCAGTAGTACAATAGGGACAGTATTTTACGAGCAGTACTTC. Translation: CASSTIGTVFYEQYF.

This clone was observed a single time. The chain combines TRBV18 with TRBJ2-3; 12 nucleotides match TRBD1. With 2 bases clipped from V and 5 bases from J, the junction kept 11 bases outside the gene matches. The germline V gene encodes CDR1 KGHSH and CDR2 LQKENI. This CDR3 is 18 amino acids long. The CDR3 loop is CASSPRHRGQGAGDTQYF. The CDR3 DNA follows: TGTGCCAGCTCACCAAGGCACCGGGGACAGGGGGCAGGAGATACGCAGTATTTT.

The chain combines TRBV4-2 with TRBJ1-3, with D possibly TRBD1 on 5 matching bases. The V end lost 1 base, the J end lost 4 bases, and 11 bases lay between the germline ends. Germline CDR1 and CDR2: LGHNA and YNFKEQ. The CDR3 is made up of 15 amino acids. Here the CDR3 DNA reads TGTGCCAGCAGCCAAGCGGGGGTTTCGGGAAACACCATATATTTT. Translated: CASSQAGVSGNTIYF.

The rearrangement links TRBV6-5 to TRBJ2-1; TRBD2 is a possible D gene (6 bases). Germline V lookup: CDR1 MNHEY, CDR2 SVGAGI. V was pared by 5 bases and J by 9 bases, with 17 bases between. CDR3 length equals 14 residues. CDR3 sequence reads: CASSPPGLPLEQFF. The CDR3 coding sequence is TGTGCCAGCAGTCCCCCGGGACTCCCTCTTGAGCAGTTCTTC.

V and J are TRBV9 and TRBJ2-1; maybe TRBD2 (7 bases). Trimming stripped 0 bases from V and 12 bases from J, with 16 bases between. CDR3 length equals 14 residues. Germline CDR1 reads SGDLS; CDR2 reads YYNGEE. The CDR3 DNA follows: TGTGCCAGCAGCGTAGCGGGAGTCGGGGGGCGGCAGTTCTTC. This codes for CASSVAGVGGRQFF.

The J gene is TRBJ1-4, the V gene TRBV28, with TRBD1 matching over 7 bases. J was trimmed by 7 bases and V by 2 bases; bases with no gene match: 7. CDR1 and CDR2 from the germline V gene are MDHEN and SYDVKM. This CDR3 is built from 15 residues. The CDR3 loop is CASSLRLQGVEKLFF. CDR3 DNA: TGTGCCAGCAGTTTAAGGCTCCAGGGGGTTGAAAAACTGTTTTTT.

The V and J genes are TRBV28 and TRBJ1-2; TRBD1 agrees at 12 bases. From germline, CDR1 is MDHEN and CDR2 SYDVKM. V dropped 7 bases and J dropped 6; count of bases not matched to a gene: 9. CDR3 length: 15 amino acids. The CDR3 spells CASNLPGQGADGYTF. The CDR3 DNA sequence: TGTGCCAGCAACCTCCCGGGACAGGGGGCGGATGGCTACACCTTC.

This chain links TRBV5-4 with TRBJ1-2; weak D call: TRBD1 (6 bases). Trimming shortened V by 4 bases and J by 2 bases, and 9 bases separated the two germline ends. The CDR3 runs to 13 residues. The germline V gene has CDR1 SGHNT and CDR2 YYREEE (reference sequence). CDR3 sequence: CASSADSNYGYTF. The CDR3 DNA sequence: TGTGCCAGCAGCGCGGACAGCAACTATGGCTACACCTTC.

In its sample, this clone was seen a few times. This chain links TRBV18 with TRBJ2-7; 12 bases align to TRBD2. Germline trimming cut 3 bases from V and 6 bases from J; bases unmatched to any gene: 12. The germline V gene encodes CDR1 KGHSH and CDR2 LQKENI. The CDR3 contains 17 residues. The CDR3 DNA reads TGTGCCAGCTCACCGGGCGGTCCGGGACTAGCGGGCCGCGAGCAGTACTTC. Protein sequence: CASSPGGPGLAGREQYF. Together with reference TRBV18 and TRBJ2-7, the CDR3 gives the full variable domain: NAGVMQNPRHLVRRRGQEARLRCSPMKGHSHVYWYRQLPEEGLKFMVYLQKENIIDESGMPKERFSAEFPKEGPSILRIQQVVRGDSAAYFCASSPGGPGLAGREQYFGPGTRLTVT.

The table lists this clone with a count of one. This chain uses TRBV7-9 with TRBJ2-7; D may be TRBD2 (6 bases). The germline V gene has CDR1 SEHNR and CDR2 FQNEAQ (reference sequence). V lost 1 base, J lost 0 bases, and 10 bases lay in between. The CDR3 spans 15 residues. In DNA, the CDR3 is TGTGCCAGCAGCTTAGGGGGACTGAGCTCCTACGAGCAGTACTTC. Protein sequence: CASSLGGLSSYEQYF.

The chain employs TRBV5-4 and TRBJ2-3, with 9 bases that match TRBD2. The CDR3 is made up of 13 amino acids. The ends lost 2 bases at V and 12 bases at J; junction bases unmatched: 7. Germline loops: CDR1 SGHNT, CDR2 YYREEE (reference sequence). DNA for the CDR3: TGTGCCAGCAGCTTTTGGGCTAGCGGGACTCAGTATTTT. The encoded protein is CASSFWASGTQYF.

V gene TRBV5-4 combines with J gene TRBJ2-1; 9 positions agree with TRBD2. V lost 4 bases, J lost 0 bases, and 5 bases stayed unmatched. The germline CDR1 and CDR2 sequences are SGHNT and YYREEE (reference sequence). The CDR3 consists of 16 residues. CDR3 region: CASSRGLADSYNEQFF. CDR3 nucleotide sequence: TGTGCCAGCAGCCGGGGACTAGCCGACTCCTACAATGAGCAGTTCTTC. The whole variable domain, filled in from reference TRBV5-4 and TRBJ2-1, reads ETGVTQSPTHLIKTRGQQVTLRCSSQSGHNTVSWYQQALGQGPQFIFQYYREEENGRGNFPPRFSGLQFPNYSSELNVNALELDDSALYLCASSRGLADSYNEQFFGPGTRLTVL.

This clone was detected only once. The sample has other DNA sequences that encode this CDR3 too. The J gene is TRBJ2-7, the V gene TRBV29-1; weak D call: TRBD2 (6 bases). CDR1 is SQVTM, CDR2 ANQGSEA, per germline. The CDR3 is 12 residues long. V shed 4 bases and J shed 2 bases, with 9 bases lying between them. The DNA for the CDR3 is TGCAGCGTTGGAGGAGGGGCCTACGAGCAGTACTTC. Translation gives CSVGGGAYEQYF.